A selection of T cell receptor beta chains follows, all from one sample in a study of T cell responses to AZD1222 COVID-19 vaccine. Some clones are missing from TCRdb's copy, which holds only in-frame ones; the method was immunoSEQ multiplex PCR. This table holds under 130,000 clones, 82% found once. The material was peripheral blood, obtained on day 0 of AZD1222 vaccination. These receptors were obtained from an adult in good health. CDR3s include the opening cysteine and the closing phenylalanine or tryptophan. The D gene is left open where the match is weak. Expanded clones are given a class, and other clones once, few, many or no size at all.

>TRBV27|NA|NA|TRBJ1-2
TGTGCCAGCAGTCCTTTAACCACAGGGCACTCATTTTATGGCTACACCTTC
CASSPLTTGHSFYGYTF
>TRBV6-5|many|TRBD2|TRBJ2-3
TGTGCCAGCCGCGCGGGAGCTAGCACAGATACGCAGTATTTT
CASRAGASTDTQYF
>TRBV5-4|NA|NA|TRBJ1-2
TGTGCCAGCAGCTTCGAGAAAGCTAACTATGGCTACACCTTC
CASSFEKANYGYTF
>TRBV10-3|few|TRBD2|TRBJ2-1
TGTGCCATCAGTGAAGCGGGACGGCACAATGAGCAGTTCTTC
CAISEAGRHNEQFF
>TRBV27|once|TRBD2|TRBJ2-7
TGTGCCAGCATGAGAGGAACTAGCGGATACTACGAGCAGTACTTC
CASMRGTSGYYEQYF
>TRBV29-1|NA|NA|TRBJ1-3
TGCAGCGTTGGTTTAGGCCACTCTGGAAACACCATATATTTT
CSVGLGHSGNTIYF
>TRBV2|NA|TRBD1|TRBJ1-5
TGTGCCAGATCGGGACAGGCGAACAATCAGCCCCAGCATTTT
CARSGQANNQPQHF
>TRBV5-6|NA|NA|TRBJ2-7
TGTGCCAGCAGCCTGAGACCAGGGTGGTACGAGCAGTACTTC
CASSLRPGWYEQYF
>TRBV15|once|NA|TRBJ1-3
TGTGCCACCAGCAGAGATAGGACTACCCGCCGCTCTGGAAACACCATATATTTT
CATSRDRTTRRSGNTIYF
>TRBV19|few|NA|TRBJ2-5
TGTGCCAGTAGTATCGGCACAAGGAGGGAGACCCAGTACTTC
CASSIGTRRETQYF
>TRBV7-2|NA|TRBD1|TRBJ2-7
TGTGCCAGCAGCTTAGGTGGGACAGGGGGCTACGAGCAGTACTTC
CASSLGGTGGYEQYF
>TRBV5-1|once|TRBD1|TRBJ1-2
TGCGCCAGCAGCTGGGGACAGGGAGGGAACTATGGCTACACCTTC
CASSWGQGGNYGYTF
>TRBV7-8|NA|TRBD1|TRBJ1-5
TGTGCCAGCAGCTTAGGAGGGACAGGGCATCAGCCCCAGCATTTT
CASSLGGTGHQPQHF
>TRBV7-9|NA|NA|TRBJ1-5
TGTGCCAGCAGCTTATCCGGGGATCAGCCCCAGCATTTT
CASSLSGDQPQHF
>TRBV5-1|NA|NA|TRBJ1-4
TGCGCCAGCAGTACACCAACTAATGAAAAACTGTTTTTT
CASSTPTNEKLFF